One sample yielded the 17 T cell receptor beta chains listed below, sequenced in a study of regulatory T cells in long-lasting Graves disease (dated by TCRdb to about 2021). To prepare the library, multiplex PCR was applied. TCRdb shows the sequencer as Illumina HiSeq 4000. TCR beta libraries were built with iRepertoire HTBI primers and Arm-PCR amplification of CDR3 regions. In-frame beta chains were kept once TCRdb had trimmed the public reads at Q25 with fastp and called clones with MiXCR. Here each entry gathers all rows of one CDR3 protein and keeps the most common genes and DNA. Present in this sample are 500,000 to 700,000 distinct CDR3 sequences, 25% to 35% of which were seen just once. The ten largest account for 35% to 55% of the sample. The sample's time point label is to be understood as: persistent/refractory GD, antithyroid drugs over 5 years with positive TRAb. For both TCR sequencing and RNA sequencing, RNA was extracted from PBMCs using TRIzol.

The sequences come from peripheral blood mononuclear cells (PBMCs), collected when the disease was refractory, from a patient treated with antithyroid drugs. Every receptor here comes from a female donor with Graves disease.

This clonotype was seen more than once but under ten times. The V gene is TRBV20-1, the J gene TRBJ2-5, with D uncertain. Germline loops: CDR1 DFQATT, CDR2 SNEGSKA (reference sequence). V lost 0 bases and J lost 5, with 7 bases in between. There are 12 residues in the CDR3. This chain's CDR3 is CSARDRRETQYF. CDR3 sequence (DNA): TGCAGTGCTAGAGATCGGCGGGAGACCCAGTACTTC.

This clonotype was counted many times. CDR3 loop: CASSPSGIQETQYF. The CDR3 DNA reads as TGTGCCAGCAGTCCCAGCGGGATCCAAGAGACCCAGTACTTC. V and J are TRBV6-1 and TRBJ2-5; 7 bases agree with TRBD2. Trimming at V came to 5 bases and at J to 1 base, leaving 4 bases not matched to a gene. Looked up from germline, CDR1 is MNHNS and CDR2 is SASEGT. The CDR3 is 14 amino acids.

The chain carries TRBV6-1 and TRBJ1-5, with TRBD1 identical over 9 bases. The V and J ends lost 6 bases and 6 bases, in that order; junction bases with no gene match: 3. Germline V gene sequence: CDR1 MNHNS, CDR2 SASEGT. The length of the CDR3 is 13 residues. The CDR3 reads CASSSGQGQPQHF. The CDR3 DNA reads as TGTGCCAGCAGCTCGGGACAGGGTCAGCCCCAGCATTTT.

This clonotype was counted at least ten times. The rearrangement uses TRBV11-2 and TRBJ2-5; no clear D. The length of the CDR3 is 16 residues. In germline, CDR1 is SGHAT, CDR2 FQNNGV. V was trimmed by 6 bases and J by 5 bases, leaving 22 bases between them. CDR3 DNA: TGTGCCAGCAGTTTTACCACTCGTAGTGGAGCGGAGACCCAGTACTTC. It codes for CASSFTTRSGAETQYF.

This clonotype was picked up a small number of times. The rearrangement links TRBV19 to TRBJ1-2; TRBD1 agrees at 7 bases. Germline-derived CDR1 and CDR2 are LNHDA and SQIVND (reference sequence). The CDR3 contains 15 residues. The V gene end was trimmed by 0 bases and the J gene end by 7 bases; junction bases not matched to a gene: 8. The CDR3 sequence: CASSIERGGASGYTF. In DNA form, the CDR3 reads TGTGCCAGTAGTATAGAACGAGGGGGCGCGAGTGGCTACACCTTC.

This chain connects TRBV11-2 to TRBJ2-2; perhaps TRBD1 as D (5 bases). CDR1 and CDR2 (germline): SGHAT, FQNNGV. The CDR3 is made up of 13 amino acids. The germline V and J ends were trimmed by 5 bases and 7 bases, with 11 bases remaining between them. CDR3 nucleotide sequence: TGTGCCAGCAGCCAACTGACAGACGGGGAGCTGTTTTTT. The encoded protein is CASSQLTDGELFF.

This clonotype occurred a few times. V is TRBV19 and J is TRBJ1-5, with 8 bases aligning to TRBD1. The CDR3 sequence is 14 residues long. Germline assignment: CDR1 LNHDA and CDR2 SQIVND (reference sequence). With 7 bases clipped from V and 3 bases from J, the junction kept 5 bases outside the gene matches. The CDR3 sequence: CASNPDRDNQPQHF. The CDR3 region has the DNA TGTGCCAGTAACCCGGACAGGGACAATCAGCCCCAGCATTTT. The full variable domain, in which reference TRBV19 and TRBJ1-5 provide the parts outside the CDR3, is DGGITQSPKYLFRKEGQNVTLSCEQNLNHDAMYWYRQDPGQGLRLIYYSQIVNDFQKGDIAEGYSVSREKKESFPLTVTSAQKNPTAFYLCASNPDRDNQPQHFGDGTRLSIL.

There are many counts of this clonotype. The V gene is TRBV28, the J gene TRBJ1-1, with no clear D. Trimming left V 3 bases short and J 0 bases short, with 5 bases between. Per germline, CDR1 MDHEN and CDR2 SYDVKM. The CDR3 length is 13 residues. For the CDR3, the DNA is TGTGCCAGCAGTTTCGACCTGAACACTGAAGCTTTCTTT. Amino acid sequence: CASSFDLNTEAFF.

This sequence joins TRBV7-6 and TRBJ2-1; 14 bases align to TRBD2. J gave up 9 bases and V 1 base, and 11 bases lay outside the gene matches. Germline V CDR1 and CDR2: SGHVS, FNYEAQ. This CDR3 comprises 18 residues. The CDR3 coding sequence is TGTGCCAGCAGCTTAGTTAGAGGGACTAGCGGGAGTGAGAGTGAGCAGTTCTTC. This encodes CASSLVRGTSGSESEQFF.

Concerning this clonotype itself: Since a much larger clone is just one base distant, this may be a read error. This rearrangement joins TRBV2 to TRBJ1-1, with D maybe TRBD1 (5 bases). In germline, CDR1 is SNHLY, CDR2 FYNNEI. Between the trimmed V and J ends, which lost 10 bases and 3 bases, there was a span of 21 bases. The CDR3 sequence is 15 residues long. The CDR3 sequence: CANSPWGGDYTEAFF. CDR3 bases: TGTGCCAACTCCCCCTGGGGGGGGGACTACACTGAAGCTTTCTTT. The full variable domain, with the rest looked up from reference TRBV2 and TRBJ1-1, is EPEVTQTPSHQVTQMGQEVILRCVPISNHLYFYWYRQILGQKVEFLVSFYNNEISEKSEIFDDQFSVERPDGSNFTLKIRSTKLEDSAMYFCANSPWGGDYTEAFFGQGTRLTVV.

The gene calls are TRBV2 and TRBJ2-7; 9 bases agree with TRBD2. Germline CDR1 is SNHLY and CDR2 is FYNNEI. V was clipped by 6 bases and J by 3 bases; unmatched bases: 9. The CDR3 length is 15 residues. The CDR3: CASSPTSGLLYEQYF. The CDR3 DNA is TGTGCCAGCAGCCCCACTAGCGGGCTCCTCTACGAGCAGTACTTC.

About this clonotype itself: A read error may explain this, as a much larger clone is one base away. V usage is TRBV6-2 or TRBV6-3 and J usage is TRBJ1-2; D not certain. The germline V gene has CDR1 MNHEY and CDR2 SVGEGT. The CDR3 covers 13 residues. Trimming removed 7 bases from V and 6 bases from J, with 15 bases in between. The DNA for the CDR3 is TGTGCCAGCATCTCCGGACGAAGAGATGGCTACACCTTC. Protein product: CASISGRRDGYTF.

This clonotype has just a few counts. This chain uses TRBV7-9 with TRBJ1-1; TRBD1 is a possible D gene (5 bases). CDR1 is SEHNR and CDR2 is FQNEAQ in the germline V gene (reference sequence). The CDR3 has 15 amino acids. The V end lost 5 bases, the J end lost 3 bases, and 16 bases lay between the germline ends. The CDR3: CASSPLGGSYTEAFF. DNA for the CDR3: TGTGCCAGCAGCCCGTTGGGGGGGAGCTACACTGAAGCTTTCTTT.

The chain employs TRBV27 and TRBJ1-5, with D possibly being TRBD1 (5 bases). This CDR3 is built from 16 residues. Trimming cost V 4 bases and J 0 bases, with 13 bases left between them. Germline CDR1 reads MNHEY; CDR2 reads SMNVEV (reference sequence). The chain's CDR3 is CASSSRGDVSNQPQHF. The CDR3 nucleotides are TGTGCCAGCAGTTCCAGAGGGGACGTTAGCAATCAGCCCCAGCATTTT.

The gene calls are TRBV19 and TRBJ1-5; D possibly corresponds to TRBD1 (5 bases). Germline loops: CDR1 LNHDA, CDR2 SQIVND (reference sequence). V dropped 5 bases and J dropped 7 bases, with 12 bases sitting between them. The CDR3 has 13 residues. This chain's CDR3 is CASSAGGFQPQHF. In nucleotides, the CDR3 is TGTGCCAGTAGTGCTGGGGGATTCCAGCCCCAGCATTTT. The complete variable domain, with remaining parts taken from reference TRBV19 and TRBJ1-5, reads DGGITQSPKYLFRKEGQNVTLSCEQNLNHDAMYWYRQDPGQGLRLIYYSQIVNDFQKGDIAEGYSVSREKKESFPLTVTSAQKNPTAFYLCASSAGGFQPQHFGDGTRLSIL.

The chain carries TRBV7-9 and TRBJ1-1, with a tentative D call TRBD1 (6 bases). Trimming removed 3 bases from V and 3 bases from J, with 14 bases in between. Germline V CDR1 and CDR2: SEHNR, FQNEAQ (reference sequence). The CDR3 sequence is 15 residues long. The DNA for the CDR3 is TGTGCCAGCAGCTTCACAGGGTATTCGGACACTGAAGCTTTCTTT. Its protein product is CASSFTGYSDTEAFF.

This clonotype was found many times. The genes are TRBV6-5 and TRBJ2-5; TRBD2 aligns across 8 bases. The CDR3 runs 15 residues. Germline CDR1 and CDR2: MNHEY and SVGAGI. V gave up 8 bases and J gave up 4 bases; unmatched junction bases: 12. CDR3 protein: CASCLSGRCGETQYF. For the CDR3, the DNA is TGTGCCAGCTGTTTGAGCGGGAGATGTGGAGAGACCCAGTACTTC.